Only a few counts were recorded for the clone carrying this T cell receptor (beta chain). Germline CDR1 and CDR2: WSHSY and SAAADI. V shed 2 bases and J shed 5 bases, with 18 bases lying between them. The CDR3 totals 16 residues. These data belong to a study of T-cell reconstitution after alpha-beta-depleted transplantation in children. A library of TCRbeta sequences, prepared with unique molecular identifiers, was generated. TCRdb called the PCR reads again in MiXCR, with one record for every CDR3 protein. The data contain over 100,000 distinct CDR3 sequences, 10% of them singletons. This receptor was obtained from a boy between 2 and 15 years old with acute lymphoblastic leukemia, due to receive a stem cell transplant. This chain connects TRBV10-2 to TRBJ2-5; TRBD1 or TRBD2 may be the D gene (5 bases each). The material sequenced was PBMCs, taken before TCRalphabeta/CD19-depleted stem cell transplant. The CDR3 loop is CASSEPPTGPGETQYF. The CDR3, as DNA: TGCGCCAGCAGTGAGCCCCCTACGGGACCGGGGGAGACCCAGTACTTC.